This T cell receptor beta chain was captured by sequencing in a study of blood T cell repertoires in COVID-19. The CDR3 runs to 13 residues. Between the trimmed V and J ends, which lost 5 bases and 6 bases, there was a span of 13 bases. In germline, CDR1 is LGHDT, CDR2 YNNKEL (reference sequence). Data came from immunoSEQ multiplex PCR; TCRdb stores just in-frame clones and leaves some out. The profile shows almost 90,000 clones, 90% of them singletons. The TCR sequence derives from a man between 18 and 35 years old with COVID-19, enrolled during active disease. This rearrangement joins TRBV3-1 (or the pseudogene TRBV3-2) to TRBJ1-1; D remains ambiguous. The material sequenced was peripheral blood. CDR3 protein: CASSSRTGAEAFF. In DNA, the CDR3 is TGTGCCAGCAGCTCGAGGACTGGGGCTGAAGCTTTCTTT.